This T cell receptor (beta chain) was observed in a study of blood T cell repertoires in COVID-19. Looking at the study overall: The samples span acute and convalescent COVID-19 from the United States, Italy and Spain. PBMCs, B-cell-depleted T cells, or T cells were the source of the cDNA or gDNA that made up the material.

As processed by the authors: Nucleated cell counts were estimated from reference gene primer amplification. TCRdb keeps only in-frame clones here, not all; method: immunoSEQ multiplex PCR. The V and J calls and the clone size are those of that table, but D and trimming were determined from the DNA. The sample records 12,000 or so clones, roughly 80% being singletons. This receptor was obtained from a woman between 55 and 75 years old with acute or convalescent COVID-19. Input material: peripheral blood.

This chain's CDR3 is CASSPSGQPQHF. CDR3 nucleotides: TGTGCCAGCTCACCCAGCGGGCAGCCCCAGCATTTT. V usage is TRBV18 and J usage is TRBJ1-5; D gene uncertain. CDR1 KGHSH and CDR2 LQKENI come from the germline V gene. The CDR3 is made up of 12 amino acids. V shed 3 bases and J shed 7 bases, with 7 bases lying between them.